The T cell receptor beta chain under discussion was sequenced for a study of neurological immune-mediated disorders. TCRdb reanalysed the 5' RACE reads using MiXCR and keeps one entry per CDR3 protein. The table lists about 29,000 distinct CDR3 sequences, 3.3% of them singletons. CDR1 is SEHNR and CDR2 is FQNEAQ in the germline V gene (reference sequence). After removal of 2 bases from V and 4 bases from J, the junction contained 11 bases not matched to a gene. CDR3 length: 17 amino acids. This clonotype was seen many times. The chain couples TRBV7-9 to TRBJ2-3, with TRBD2 identical over 8 bases. Input material: PBMCs. The origin of this receptor is a woman in her thirties with multiple sclerosis. CDR3 loop: CASSLPWGAGASDTQYF. The CDR3 bases are TGTGCCAGCAGCTTACCATGGGGAGCGGGAGCATCAGATACGCAGTATTTT.